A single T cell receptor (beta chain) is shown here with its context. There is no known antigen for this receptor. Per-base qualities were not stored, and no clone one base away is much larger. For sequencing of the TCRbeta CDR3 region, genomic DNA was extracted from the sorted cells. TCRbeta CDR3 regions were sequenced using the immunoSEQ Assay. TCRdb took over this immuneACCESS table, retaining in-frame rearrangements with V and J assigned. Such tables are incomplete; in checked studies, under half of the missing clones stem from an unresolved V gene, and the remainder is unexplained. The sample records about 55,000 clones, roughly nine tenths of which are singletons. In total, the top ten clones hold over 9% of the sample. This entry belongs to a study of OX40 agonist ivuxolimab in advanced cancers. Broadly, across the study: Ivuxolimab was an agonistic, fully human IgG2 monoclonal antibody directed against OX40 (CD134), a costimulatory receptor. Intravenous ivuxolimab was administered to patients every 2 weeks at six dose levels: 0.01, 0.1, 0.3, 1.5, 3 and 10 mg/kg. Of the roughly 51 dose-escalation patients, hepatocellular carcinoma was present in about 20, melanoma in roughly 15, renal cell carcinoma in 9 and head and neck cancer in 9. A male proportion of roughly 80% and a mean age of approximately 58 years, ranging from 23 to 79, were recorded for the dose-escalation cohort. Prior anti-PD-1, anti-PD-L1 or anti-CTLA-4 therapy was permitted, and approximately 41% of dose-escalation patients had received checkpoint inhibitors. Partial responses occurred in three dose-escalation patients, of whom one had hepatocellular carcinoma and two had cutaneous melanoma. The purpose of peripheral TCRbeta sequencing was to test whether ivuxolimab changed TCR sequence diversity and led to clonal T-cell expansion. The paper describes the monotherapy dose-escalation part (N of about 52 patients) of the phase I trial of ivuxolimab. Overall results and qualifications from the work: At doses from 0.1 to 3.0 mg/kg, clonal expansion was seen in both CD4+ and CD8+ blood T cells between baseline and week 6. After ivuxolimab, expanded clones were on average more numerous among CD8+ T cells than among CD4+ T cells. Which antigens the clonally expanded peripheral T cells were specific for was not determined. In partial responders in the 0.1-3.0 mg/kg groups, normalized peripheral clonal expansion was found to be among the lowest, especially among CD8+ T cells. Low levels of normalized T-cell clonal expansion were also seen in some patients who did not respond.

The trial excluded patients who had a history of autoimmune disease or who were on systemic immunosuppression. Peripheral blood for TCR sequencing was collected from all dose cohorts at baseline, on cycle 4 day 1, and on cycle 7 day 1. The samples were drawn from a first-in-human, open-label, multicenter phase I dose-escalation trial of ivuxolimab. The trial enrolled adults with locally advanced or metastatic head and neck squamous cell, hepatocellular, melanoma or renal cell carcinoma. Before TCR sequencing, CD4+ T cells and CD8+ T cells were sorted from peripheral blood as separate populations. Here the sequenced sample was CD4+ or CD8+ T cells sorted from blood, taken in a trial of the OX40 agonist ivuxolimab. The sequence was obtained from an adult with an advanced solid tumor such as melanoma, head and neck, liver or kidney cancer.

The sequenced DNA is TGTGCCAGCAGCCCAGCACTAGCGGGATACTACGAGCAGTACTTC. Translation gives CASSPALAGYYEQYF. The rearranged chain carries TRBV11-2 and TRBJ2-7, and TRBD2 aligns with 10 junction nucleotides. Unmatched junction bases come to 7, with V trimmed by 5 bases and J by 3 bases. CDR3 length: 15 amino acids, cysteine to phenylalanine. Solely the CDR3 DNA is kept, with 45 bases framed from the first base. CDR1 is given as SGHAT and CDR2 as FQNNGV, both from the germline V gene.